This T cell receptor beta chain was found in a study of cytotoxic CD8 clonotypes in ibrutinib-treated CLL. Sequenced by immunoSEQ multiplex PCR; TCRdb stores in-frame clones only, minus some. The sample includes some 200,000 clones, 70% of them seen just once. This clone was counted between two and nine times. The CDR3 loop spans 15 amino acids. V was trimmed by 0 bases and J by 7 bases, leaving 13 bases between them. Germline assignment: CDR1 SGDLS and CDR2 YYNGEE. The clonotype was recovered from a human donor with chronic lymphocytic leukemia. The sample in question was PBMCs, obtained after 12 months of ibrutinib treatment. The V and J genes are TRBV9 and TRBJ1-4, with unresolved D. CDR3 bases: TGTGCCAGCAGCGTAGATGGTGTGGGCGGTGAAAAACTGTTTTTT. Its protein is CASSVDGVGGEKLFF.